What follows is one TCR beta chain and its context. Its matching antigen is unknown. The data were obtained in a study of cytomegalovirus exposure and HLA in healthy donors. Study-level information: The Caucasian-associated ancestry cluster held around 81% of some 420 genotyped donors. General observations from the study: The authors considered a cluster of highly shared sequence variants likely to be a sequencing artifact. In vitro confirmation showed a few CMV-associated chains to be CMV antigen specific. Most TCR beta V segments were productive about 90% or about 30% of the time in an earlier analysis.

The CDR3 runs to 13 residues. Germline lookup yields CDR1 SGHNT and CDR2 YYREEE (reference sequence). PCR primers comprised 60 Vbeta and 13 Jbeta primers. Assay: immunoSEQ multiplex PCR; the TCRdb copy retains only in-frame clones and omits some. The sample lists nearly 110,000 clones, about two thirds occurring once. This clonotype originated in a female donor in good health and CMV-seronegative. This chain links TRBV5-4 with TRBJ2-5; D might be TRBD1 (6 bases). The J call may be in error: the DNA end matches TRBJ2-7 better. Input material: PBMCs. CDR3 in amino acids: CASSHRASYEQYF. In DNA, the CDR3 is TGTGCCAGCAGCCACAGGGCTTCCTACGAGCAGTACTTC.